Sequencing of this TCR beta chain was carried out in a study of early T cells in non-severe SARS-CoV-2 infection. At the level of the study: The chains were unpaired, and the sequenced material was bulk RNA from unsorted whole blood. Notes on the study in general: The VDJdb matching leaned toward anti-spike CD8 responses and overlooked private and CD4 specificities.

Each single cDNA molecule received a unique molecular identifier. TCRdb fed the 5' RACE reads into MiXCR, producing one record per CDR3 protein. This table has some 97,000 distinct CDR3 sequences, around 10% appearing once. The ends were cut back, 4 bases at V and 11 bases at J, with 21 bases in the middle. This CDR3 has 15 amino acids. Germline V gene sequence: CDR1 KGHSH, CDR2 LQKENI. The sample holds a few counts of this clonotype. The antigen is unknown. This specimen consisted of whole blood, obtained at baseline. The clonotype was recovered from an adult who was a healthcare worker with PCR-confirmed SARS-CoV-2 infection or an uninfected control (not recorded which). V and J are TRBV18 and TRBJ1-3; no definite D call. CDR3 nucleotides: TGTGCCAGCTCACTTCGACCGGGGTCAAATTCGGCCATATATTTT. It translates to CASSLRPGSNSAIYF.